These T cell receptor beta chains were read from a single sample in a study of blood T cell repertoires in COVID-19. Clones were sequenced by immunoSEQ multiplex PCR, and TCRdb holds only the in-frame ones, with some missing. The repertoire holds 350,000 to 500,000 clones, with 70% to 90% as singletons. Sequencing was performed on PBMCs or T cells enriched from blood (not recorded which). These TCRs come from a woman between 18 and 30 years old who had been exposed to COVID-19. Both conserved end residues are part of each CDR3. D genes are given only for firm matches. Some rows have no size entry. The others give once, few or many, or a class for an expanded clone.

NA	TRBD2	TRBV18	TRBJ2-3	TGTGCCAGCTCACCAGTTGCCGGACTAGCGGGAGTGGCAGATACGCAGTATTTT	CASSPVAGLAGVADTQYF
NA	NA	TRBV27	TRBJ1-6	TGTGCCAGCAGTTTGCAGGGGCAGGGTTCACCCCTCCACTTT	CASSLQGQGSPLHF
NA	TRBD2	TRBV27	TRBJ2-2	TGTGCCAGCAGTTCCTGGACTAGCGGGAGTATCGGGGAGCTGTTTTTT	CASSSWTSGSIGELFF
few	NA	TRBV5-6	TRBJ1-6	TGTGCCAGCAGCCCGGGGGACGGTTATTCACCCCTCCACTTT	CASSPGDGYSPLHF
NA	NA	TRBV2	TRBJ2-1	TGTGCCAGCAGGCTAGCGATCAATGAGCAGTTCTTC	CASRLAINEQFF
NA	NA	TRBV20-1	TRBJ1-2	TGCAGTGCTAGGGGCATCTATGGCTACACCTTC	CSARGIYGYTF
NA	TRBD1	TRBV10-3	TRBJ1-1	TGTGCCATCGGGGGACAGGCTGGGAACACTGAAGCTTTCTTT	CAIGGQAGNTEAFF
NA	TRBD1	TRBV5-1	TRBJ2-7	TGCGCCAGCAGCTTGGAGGGGACAGCGTCTTACGAGCAGTACTTC	CASSLEGTASYEQYF
NA	NA	TRBV5-1	TRBJ2-5	TGCGCCAGCAGCCTAAACAGAAGACAAGAGACCCAGTACTTC	CASSLNRRQETQYF
NA	TRBD1	TRBV4-1	TRBJ2-7	TGCGCCAGCAGCCAAGATACCCGGACAGGATCGAAATACGAGCAGTACTTC	CASSQDTRTGSKYEQYF
NA	NA	TRBV6-2/TRBV6-3	TRBJ2-7	TGTGCCAGCAGTTACCCACCTGCGACGGGAACCTACGAGCAGTACTTC	CASSYPPATGTYEQYF
NA	TRBD1	TRBV7-2	TRBJ1-5	TGTGCCAGCAGCCAAGGACAGGGCGGTCAGCCCCAGCATTTT	CASSQGQGGQPQHF
NA	NA	TRBV20-1	TRBJ2-4	TGCAGTGCTAACCCTAGCCACATTCAGTACTTC	CSANPSHIQYF
once	TRBD1	TRBV28	TRBJ2-7	TGTGCCAGCAGTTCGGACAGGGGCCTTTGGAACGAGCAGTACTTC	CASSSDRGLWNEQYF
NA	NA	TRBV7-9	TRBJ1-1	TGTGCCAGCAGCTTGGGGGCAGGGATGAACACTGAAGCTTTCTTT	CASSLGAGMNTEAFF
few	NA	TRBV7-3	TRBJ1-5	TGTGCCAGCAGCCTCGGGACAAATCAGCCCCAGCATTTT	CASSLGTNQPQHF
NA	NA	TRBV7-2	TRBJ2-1	TGTGCCAGCAGCTTAGCGTCAGGGCCAATCTCCTACAATGAGCAGTTCTTC	CASSLASGPISYNEQFF
NA	TRBD2	TRBV5-1	TRBJ2-7	TGCGCCAGCAGCCCCGATAGCCCATCTAGCGGGAGGGCCCTCGGGTCCTACGAGCAGTACTTC	CASSPDSPSSGRALGSYEQYF
NA	NA	TRBV5-8	TRBJ1-6	TGTGCCAGCAGCACTGGTAAGGGGGACTATAATTCACCCCTCCACTTT	CASSTGKGDYNSPLHF
NA	TRBD1	TRBV28	TRBJ1-1	TGTGCCAGCAGTTTCCCGGGACAGGGGACGGGGAACACTGAAGCTTTCTTT	CASSFPGQGTGNTEAFF
NA	NA	TRBV2	TRBJ1-1	TGTGCCAGCAGTGAAAGGGGGAAGGGTTTCTTT	CASSERGKGFF
NA	TRBD2	TRBV4-2	TRBJ2-5	TGTGCCAGCAGCCAGGATAGGACTAGCGGGGTCCAAGAGACCCAGTACTTC	CASSQDRTSGVQETQYF
NA	NA	TRBV21-1	TRBJ2-7	TGTGCCAGCAGCACCGGGGGGACTAGCGGGCCCGTAATTAGCTCCTACGAGCAGTACTTC	CASSTGGTSGPVISSYEQYF
NA	NA	TRBV5-1	TRBJ2-3	TGCGCCAGCAGCTTTTATCGGGGCACAGATACGCAGTATTTT	CASSFYRGTDTQYF
NA	NA	TRBV9	TRBJ2-1	TGTGCCAGCAGCGTAGGTCTTAGCTCCTACAATGAGCAGTTCTTC	CASSVGLSSYNEQFF
NA	TRBD2	TRBV27	TRBJ2-3	TGTGCCAGCAGTATATCCGGGACTAGCGGGGGGGCGACAGATACGCAGTATTTT	CASSISGTSGGATDTQYF
NA	TRBD1	TRBV7-8	TRBJ1-1	TGTGCCAGCAGCTACCGACAGGGGGACACTGAAGCTTTCTTT	CASSYRQGDTEAFF
NA	TRBD1	TRBV7-8	TRBJ1-4	TGTGCCAGCAGCCTGGGACAGGTCGCAACTAATGAAAAACTGTTTTTT	CASSLGQVATNEKLFF
many	TRBD2	TRBV18	TRBJ2-1	TGTGCCAGCTCACCGGCGGGGGGGGGATTCGGCAATGAGCAGTTCTTC	CASSPAGGGFGNEQFF
NA	TRBD2	TRBV5-4	TRBJ2-5	TGTGCCAGCAGTCCAAGAGCGGGAGGGTTTCAAGAGACCCAGTACTTC	CASSPRAGGFQETQYF
NA	TRBD2	TRBV24-1	TRBJ2-3	TGTGCCACCAGTGTGGGGGCTAGCGGGACAATCCAGAGCACAGATACGCAGTATTTT	CATSVGASGTIQSTDTQYF
NA	TRBD2	TRBV7-8	TRBJ2-5	TGTGCCAGCAGCTTACTTGGGCTAGCGGGGAGAGAGACCCAGTACTTC	CASSLLGLAGRETQYF
NA	TRBD2	TRBV9	TRBJ2-3	TGTGCCAGCAGCTCCGGACTAGCGAGCACAGATACGCAGTATTTT	CASSSGLASTDTQYF
NA	TRBD1	TRBV3-1/TRBV3-2	TRBJ1-6	TGTGCCAGCAGCCTATACTCCGGACAGGGAAGGGAAATTTCACCCCTCCACTTT	CASSLYSGQGREISPLHF
once	NA	TRBV9	TRBJ1-1	TGTGCCAGCAGCGTATCCCTGGGGGGAATGAACACTGAAGCTTTCTTT	CASSVSLGGMNTEAFF
NA	TRBD1	TRBV9	TRBJ2-7	TGTGCCAGCAGCACGACAGGGTCCTACGAGCAGTACTTC	CASSTTGSYEQYF
NA	NA	TRBV7-6	TRBJ1-1	TGTGCCAGCAGCTTAGCGGAGGGCTCTGAAGCTTTCTTT	CASSLAEGSEAFF
NA	TRBD1	TRBV6-5	TRBJ1-2	TGTGCCAGCAGCTCCGGACAGGGTCGTTACTATGGCTACACCTTC	CASSSGQGRYYGYTF
NA	NA	TRBV3-1/TRBV3-2	TRBJ1-1	TGTGCCAGCAGCCAAGGGACACCCTATGGGAACACTGAAGCTTTCTTT	CASSQGTPYGNTEAFF
NA	TRBD1	TRBV27	TRBJ2-2	TGTGCCAGCAGTTCGGGACAGGGGACCGGGGAGCTGTTTTTT	CASSSGQGTGELFF
NA	TRBD1	TRBV25-1	TRBJ1-1	TGTGCCAGCAGTGATCCCCAGGGGGCGGGGTTGCGCACTGAAGCTTTCTTT	CASSDPQGAGLRTEAFF
NA	TRBD2	TRBV29-1	TRBJ2-7	TGCAGCGCCCGACTAGCCTCCTACGAGCAGTACTTC	CSARLASYEQYF
NA	NA	TRBV7-9	TRBJ2-7	TGTGCCAGCAGCTTGGCCGCTGCCTACGAGCAGTACTTC	CASSLAAAYEQYF
NA	NA	TRBV28	TRBJ1-5	TGTGCCAGCAGTTTTCACGGGGGGAATCAGCCCCAGCATTTT	CASSFHGGNQPQHF
NA	TRBD1	TRBV30	TRBJ1-2	TGTGCCTGGAGTGGCCCCATCACGGGACAGGCGTACTATGGCTACACCTTC	CAWSGPITGQAYYGYTF
NA	NA	TRBV14	TRBJ1-1	TGTGCCAGCAGGCTGGGACCGAGCGGGGCGGCTTTCTTT	CASRLGPSGAAFF
NA	NA	TRBV5-4	TRBJ1-3	TGTGCCAGCAGCCCAGGGTGGGCGGCAATAGGCTCTGGAAACACCATATATTTT	CASSPGWAAIGSGNTIYF
NA	NA	TRBV9	TRBJ2-1	TGTGCCAGCAGCGTATCGGGTACCTACAATGAGCAGTTCTTC	CASSVSGTYNEQFF
few	TRBD2	TRBV7-2	TRBJ2-1	TGTGCCAGCAGCCTCAACTTTGGGACTAGCGGGGGTATCAATGAGCAGTTCTTC	CASSLNFGTSGGINEQFF
NA	NA	TRBV6-4	TRBJ2-5	TGTGCCAGCAGCCCATCCCAGGGTCAAGAGACCCAGTACTTC	CASSPSQGQETQYF
NA	NA	TRBV11-3	TRBJ2-2	TGTGCCAGCAGCTTGGGCGGGGTGACCGGGGAGCTGTTTTTT	CASSLGGVTGELFF
NA	NA	TRBV27	TRBJ1-5	TGTGCCAGCAGTTTATATGGGTCACTAGATTATAGCAATCAGCCCCAGCATTTT	CASSLYGSLDYSNQPQHF
NA	NA	TRBV3-1/TRBV3-2	TRBJ2-1	TGTGCCAGCAGCCCCCCCCTGCAGGGTGCTGAGCAGTTCTTC	CASSPPLQGAEQFF